This TCR beta chain derives from a study of OX40 agonist ivuxolimab in advanced cancers. Study overall: The treatment was a fully human IgG2 OX40 agonist, ivuxolimab. Notes on the study in general: On average, a greater number of expanded clones characterised CD8+ T cells relative to CD4+.

About this clone itself: Its antigen remains unknown.

Generated by immunoSEQ multiplex PCR, the TCRdb table keeps only in-frame clones and is missing some. The sample lists 65,000 to 75,000 clones; roughly 84% were seen once. Blood sampling was done at baseline, cycle 4 day 1, and cycle 7 day 1. This clonotype was sampled from an adult with an advanced solid tumor such as melanoma, head and neck, liver or kidney cancer. The specimen comprised CD4+ or CD8+ T cells sorted from blood, sampled in a trial of the OX40 agonist ivuxolimab.

DNA for the CDR3: TGTGCCAGAAGCCCAGGGACTAGCGGGTCTAACGAGCAGTACTTC. This encodes CARSPGTSGSNEQYF. This chain joins TRBV5-3 and TRBJ2-7; TRBD2 matches at 12 bases. TRBV5-3 is an ORF; its function is uncertain. There are 15 residues in the CDR3. Trimming at V came to 4 bases and at J to 5 bases, leaving 7 bases not matched to a gene.